The rows below give T cell receptor beta chains drawn from one sample of a study of cytomegalovirus exposure and HLA in healthy donors. The data were produced by immunoSEQ multiplex PCR, yet TCRdb's version contains in-frame clones alone and is incomplete. The table lists about 140,000 clones, 8.9% of them singletons. Sequenced material: PBMCs. All receptors derive from a woman aged 40 to 50 in good health and CMV-seropositive. Both conserved end residues are part of each CDR3. A D gene is named only where the DNA matches it firmly.

CDR3: CASSDPGTSGYYNEQFF
D: TRBD2
V: TRBV7-9
length: 17

CDR3: CATALGGVTDTQYF
D: -
V: TRBV15
length: 14

CDR3: CASSLWTDGGELFF
D: -
V: TRBV5-4
length: 14

CDR3: CASRDTGNTEAFF
D: -
V: TRBV6-1
length: 13

CDR3: CASSPGTANTGELFF
D: TRBD1
V: TRBV19
length: 15

CDR3: CASSGGQGAGEQFF
D: TRBD1
V: TRBV5-5
length: 14

CDR3: CASSVDPSEETQYF
D: -
V: TRBV9
length: 14

CDR3: CASSLLGGGIHEQFF
D: TRBD2
V: TRBV9
length: 15

CDR3: CASSLYGYEQYF
D: -
V: TRBV13
length: 12

CDR3: CASTETGYRSGNTIYF
D: -
V: TRBV2
length: 16

CDR3: CASSLGQPRTEAFF
D: -
V: TRBV7-2
length: 14

CDR3: CASSYGGSLTDTQYF
D: -
V: TRBV6-5
length: 15

CDR3: CASSVGRPSNQPQHF
D: -
V: TRBV2
length: 15

CDR3: CASSLTAGGLGDTQYF
D: TRBD2
V: TRBV7-3
length: 16

CDR3: CASSELTVSYEQYF
D: -
V: TRBV6-1
length: 14

CDR3: CASSLGPTGSYEQYF
D: -
V: TRBV5-1
length: 15

CDR3: CASSVDPGRGFRKLFF
D: -
V: TRBV9
length: 16

CDR3: CASSSTGLDYGYTF
D: TRBD1
V: TRBV6-5
length: 14

CDR3: CASSLEQGDSPLHF
D: TRBD1
V: TRBV5-6
length: 14

CDR3: CASSIQRGHNEQFF
D: TRBD2
V: TRBV19
length: 14

CDR3: CASSQGDRDREEAFF
D: TRBD1
V: TRBV4-1
length: 15

CDR3: CASSQMRQGNSGANVLTF
D: -
V: TRBV5-8
length: 18

CDR3: CASSSTSGTGELFF
D: TRBD2
V: TRBV7-3
length: 14

CDR3: CASSTRGYGYTF
D: -
V: TRBV6-5
length: 12

CDR3: CSVTNTGELFF
D: -
V: TRBV29-1
length: 11

CDR3: CASSPSLVNTEAFF
D: -
V: TRBV4-3
length: 14

CDR3: CASINSNTGELFF
D: -
V: TRBV2
length: 13